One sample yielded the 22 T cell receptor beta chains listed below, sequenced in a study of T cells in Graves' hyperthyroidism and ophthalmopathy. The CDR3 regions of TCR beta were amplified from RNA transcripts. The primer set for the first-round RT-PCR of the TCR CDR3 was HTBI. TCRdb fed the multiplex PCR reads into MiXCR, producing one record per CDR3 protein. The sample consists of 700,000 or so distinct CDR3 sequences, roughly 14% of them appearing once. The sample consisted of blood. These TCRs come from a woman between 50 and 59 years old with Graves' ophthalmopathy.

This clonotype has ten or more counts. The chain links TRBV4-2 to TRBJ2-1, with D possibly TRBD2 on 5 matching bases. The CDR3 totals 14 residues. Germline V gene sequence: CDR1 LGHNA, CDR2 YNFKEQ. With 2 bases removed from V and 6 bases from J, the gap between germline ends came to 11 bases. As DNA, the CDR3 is TGTGCCAGCAGCCAATTCGAGGGTCTCAATGAGCAGTTCTTC. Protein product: CASSQFEGLNEQFF.

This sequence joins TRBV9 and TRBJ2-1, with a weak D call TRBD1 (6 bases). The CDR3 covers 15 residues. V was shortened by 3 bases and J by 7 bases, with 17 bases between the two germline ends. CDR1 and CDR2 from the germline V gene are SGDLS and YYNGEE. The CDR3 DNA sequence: TGTGCCAGCAGCGACTACTCCCAGGGGCAGAATGAGCAGTTCTTC. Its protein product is CASSDYSQGQNEQFF.

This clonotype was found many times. CDR3 DNA: TGCAGTGCTAGAGATGACTCTAGCGGGAGTGGTTGGACCGGGGAGCTGTTTTTT. Its translation: CSARDDSSGSGWTGELFF. The V gene is TRBV20-1, the J gene TRBJ2-2; 10 positions match TRBD2. This CDR3 comprises 18 residues. The V gene's germline CDR1 is DFQATT and CDR2 SNEGSKA (reference sequence). V gave up 0 bases and J gave up 5 bases; unmatched junction bases: 12.

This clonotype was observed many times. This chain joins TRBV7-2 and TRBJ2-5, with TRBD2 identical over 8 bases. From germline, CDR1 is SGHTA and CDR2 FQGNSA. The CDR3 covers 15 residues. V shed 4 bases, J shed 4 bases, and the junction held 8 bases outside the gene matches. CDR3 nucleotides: TGTGCCAGCAGCTCAAGACTAGCGAATCGAGAGACCCAGTACTTC. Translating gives CASSSRLANRETQYF.

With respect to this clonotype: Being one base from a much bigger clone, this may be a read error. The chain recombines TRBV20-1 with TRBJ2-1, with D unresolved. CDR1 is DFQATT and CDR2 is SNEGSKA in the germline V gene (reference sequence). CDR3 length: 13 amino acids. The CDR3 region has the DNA TGCAGTGCCCTAGAAGGGCTCTACAATAAGCAGTTCTTC. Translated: CSALEGLYNKQFF.

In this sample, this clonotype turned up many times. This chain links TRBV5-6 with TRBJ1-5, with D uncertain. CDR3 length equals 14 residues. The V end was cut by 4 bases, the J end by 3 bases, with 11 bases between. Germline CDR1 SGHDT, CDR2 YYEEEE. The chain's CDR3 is CASSEGGHNQPQHF. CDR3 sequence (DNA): TGTGCCAGCAGCGAGGGAGGCCACAATCAGCCCCAGCATTTT.

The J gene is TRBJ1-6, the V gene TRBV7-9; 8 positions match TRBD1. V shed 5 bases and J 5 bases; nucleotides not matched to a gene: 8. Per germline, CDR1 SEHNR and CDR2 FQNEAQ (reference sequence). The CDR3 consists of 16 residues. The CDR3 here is CASSQTGTGNNSPLHF. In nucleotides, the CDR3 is TGTGCCAGCAGCCAAACCGGGACAGGAAATAATTCACCCCTCCACTTT.

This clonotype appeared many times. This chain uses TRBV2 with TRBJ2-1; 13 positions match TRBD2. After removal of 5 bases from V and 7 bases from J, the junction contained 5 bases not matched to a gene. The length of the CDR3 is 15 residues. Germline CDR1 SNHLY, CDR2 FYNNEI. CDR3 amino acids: CASSTSGRAGNEQFF. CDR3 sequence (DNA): TGTGCCAGCAGTACTAGCGGGAGGGCCGGGAATGAGCAGTTCTTC.

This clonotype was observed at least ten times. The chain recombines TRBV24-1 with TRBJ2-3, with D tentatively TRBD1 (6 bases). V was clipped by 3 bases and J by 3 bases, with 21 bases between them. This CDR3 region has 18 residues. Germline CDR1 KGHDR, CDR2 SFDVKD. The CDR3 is CATSDPTVGRGWTDTQYF. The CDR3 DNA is TGTGCCACCAGTGATCCCACGGTGGGCAGGGGTTGGACAGATACGCAGTATTTT.

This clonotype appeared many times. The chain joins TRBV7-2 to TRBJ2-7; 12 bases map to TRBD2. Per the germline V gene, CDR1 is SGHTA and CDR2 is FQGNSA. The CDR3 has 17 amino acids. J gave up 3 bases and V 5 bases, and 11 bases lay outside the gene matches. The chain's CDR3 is CASSRRTSGIYRYEQYF. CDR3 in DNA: TGTGCCAGCAGCAGACGGACTAGCGGGATTTACCGCTACGAGCAGTACTTC.

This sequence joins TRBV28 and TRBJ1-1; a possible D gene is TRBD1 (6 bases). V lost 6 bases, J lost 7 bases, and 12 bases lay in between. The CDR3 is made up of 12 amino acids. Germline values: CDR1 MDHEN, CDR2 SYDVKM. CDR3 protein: CASRTQDSEAFF. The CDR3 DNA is TGTGCCAGCAGAACCCAGGACAGTGAAGCTTTCTTT.

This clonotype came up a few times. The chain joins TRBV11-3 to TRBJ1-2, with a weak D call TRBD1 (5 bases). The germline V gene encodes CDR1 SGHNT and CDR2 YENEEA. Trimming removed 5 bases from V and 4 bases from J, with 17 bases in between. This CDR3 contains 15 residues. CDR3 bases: TGTGCCAGCAGCCCGAGCGGGGCGGGTGGCTATGGCTACACCTTC. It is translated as CASSPSGAGGYGYTF.

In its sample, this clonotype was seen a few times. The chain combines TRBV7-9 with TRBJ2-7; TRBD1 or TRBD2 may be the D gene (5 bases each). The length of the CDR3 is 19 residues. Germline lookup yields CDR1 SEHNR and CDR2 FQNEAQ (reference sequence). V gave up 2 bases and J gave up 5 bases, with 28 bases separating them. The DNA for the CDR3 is TGTGCCAGCAGCTTATCGGATCTCGTCAGACCGGGACGAACCAACGAGCAGTACTTC. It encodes CASSLSDLVRPGRTNEQYF.

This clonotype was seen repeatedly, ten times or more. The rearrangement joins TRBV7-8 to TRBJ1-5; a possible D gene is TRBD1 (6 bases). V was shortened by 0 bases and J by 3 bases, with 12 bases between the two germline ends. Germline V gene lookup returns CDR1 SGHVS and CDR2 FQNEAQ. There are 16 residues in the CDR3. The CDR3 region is CASSLAGGRHNQPQHF. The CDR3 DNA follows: TGTGCCAGCAGCTTAGCCGGGGGCAGACACAATCAGCCCCAGCATTTT.

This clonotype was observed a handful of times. The CDR3 DNA reads TGCGCCAGCAGCCAGGGTGGGACCCGGTGGCCTACGCAGTATTTT. As protein: CASSQGGTRWPTQYF. The chain employs TRBV5-1 and TRBJ2-3; the D gene could be TRBD1 or TRBD2 (5 bases each). Trimming removed 4 bases from V and 8 bases from J, with 20 bases in between. The CDR3 has 15 amino acids. Germline CDR1 is SGHRS and CDR2 is YFSETQ.

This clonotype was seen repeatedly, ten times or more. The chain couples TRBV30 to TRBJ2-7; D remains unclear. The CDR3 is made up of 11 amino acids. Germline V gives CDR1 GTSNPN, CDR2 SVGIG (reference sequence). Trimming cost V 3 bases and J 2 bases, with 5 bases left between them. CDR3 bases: TGTGCCTGGAGGAGGACCTACGAGCAGTACTTC. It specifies CAWRRTYEQYF.

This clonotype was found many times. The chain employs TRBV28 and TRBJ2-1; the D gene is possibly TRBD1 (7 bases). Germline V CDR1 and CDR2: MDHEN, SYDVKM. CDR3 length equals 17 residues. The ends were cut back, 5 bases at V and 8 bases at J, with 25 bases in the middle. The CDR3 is CASSLPAGAGGIHEQFF. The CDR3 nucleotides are TGTGCCAGCAGTCTCCCGGCTGGGGCAGGGGGGATCCATGAGCAGTTCTTC.

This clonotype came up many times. The CDR3 spells CASTLNSGNEQFF. The CDR3 DNA sequence: TGTGCCAGCACCCTGAATAGCGGCAATGAGCAGTTCTTC. The chain joins TRBV27 to TRBJ2-1; D perhaps matches TRBD2 (6 bases). The V gene's germline CDR1 is MNHEY and CDR2 SMNVEV (reference sequence). The CDR3 contains 13 residues. The V end lost 7 bases, the J end lost 6 bases, and 13 bases lay between the germline ends.

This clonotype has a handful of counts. The CDR3 here is CASSLESDRNEQFF. DNA for the CDR3: TGTGCCAGCAGCCTAGAAAGTGATCGAAATGAGCAGTTCTTC. The chain uses TRBV7-9 and TRBJ2-1, with no clear D. V was shortened by 5 bases and J by 7 bases, with 15 bases between the two germline ends. Germline loops: CDR1 SEHNR, CDR2 FQNEAQ (reference sequence). The CDR3 totals 14 residues.

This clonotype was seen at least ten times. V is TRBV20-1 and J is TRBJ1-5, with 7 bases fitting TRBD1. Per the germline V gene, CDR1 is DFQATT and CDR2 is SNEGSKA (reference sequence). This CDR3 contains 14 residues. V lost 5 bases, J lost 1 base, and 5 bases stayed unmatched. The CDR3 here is CSAEGQASNQPQHF. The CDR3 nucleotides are TGCAGTGCTGAAGGACAGGCGAGCAATCAGCCCCAGCATTTT.

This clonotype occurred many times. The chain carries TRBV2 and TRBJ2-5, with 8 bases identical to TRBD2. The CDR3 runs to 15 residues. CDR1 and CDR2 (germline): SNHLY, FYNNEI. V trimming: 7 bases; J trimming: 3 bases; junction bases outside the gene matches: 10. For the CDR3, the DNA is TGTGCCAGCATTCCGTCCTTAGCGGGAAAAGAGACCCAGTACTTC. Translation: CASIPSLAGKETQYF.

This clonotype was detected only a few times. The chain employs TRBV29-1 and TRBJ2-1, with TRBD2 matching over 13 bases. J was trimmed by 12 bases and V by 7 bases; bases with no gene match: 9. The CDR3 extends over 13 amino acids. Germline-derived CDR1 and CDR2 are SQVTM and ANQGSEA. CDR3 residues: CSAAGLAGFGQFF. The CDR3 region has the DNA TGCAGCGCGGCGGGACTAGCGGGATTCGGGCAGTTCTTC.